These 10 T cell receptor beta chains share one sample of origin, sequenced in a study of tumor-infiltrating lymphocytes in primary liver carcinoma. Extraction of RNA together with DNA used about 18-31 mg of unsorted bulk tissue. Constant-region priming of roughly 500 ng total RNA yielded TCR beta cDNA. Modified slightly, ARM-PCR produced TCR beta libraries over three nested multiplex PCR rounds. The first two PCR rounds used TRBV1-TRBV30 forward primers with a C-beta reverse primer, about 10 cycles each. TCRdb reanalysed the multiplex PCR reads using MiXCR and keeps one entry per CDR3 protein. The sample carries about 190,000 distinct CDR3 sequences, approximately 80% recorded once. The sequenced sample consisted of tumor tissue from primary liver carcinoma. The source is a middle-aged man with primary liver carcinoma and hepatitis B virus infection.

This clonotype was seen just once. Without the conserved terminal phenylalanine or tryptophan, this CDR3 likely stems from a read error. The chain is built from TRBV11-2 and TRBJ2-1, with 7 bases aligning to TRBD2. The CDR3 loop spans 17 amino acids. From germline, CDR1 is SGHAT and CDR2 FQNNGV. The CDR3 loop is CANSLDRDGRLYNEQFL. The CDR3, as DNA: TGTGCCAACAGCTTAGATAGGGACGGGAGGCTCTACAATGAGCAGTTCCTC.

This sequence joins TRBV12-3 or TRBV12-4 and TRBJ2-1; the match to TRBD1 covers 7 bases. J was trimmed by 8 bases and V by 5 bases; bases with no gene match: 6. The CDR3 is 13 residues long. In DNA form, the CDR3 reads TGTGCCAGCAGTCAGGGGGTGAGGGATGAGCAGTTCTTC. The encoded protein is CASSQGVRDEQFF.

The chain combines TRBV11-2 with TRBJ2-5, with D maybe TRBD2 (5 bases). With 8 bases removed from V and 5 bases from J, the gap between germline ends came to 30 bases. CDR3 length: 18 residues. Germline lookup yields CDR1 SGHAT and CDR2 FQNNGV. The CDR3 here is CASCPSSIHGTGQETQYF. The CDR3, as DNA: TGTGCCAGCTGCCCTAGCTCAATCCATGGTACTGGGCAGGAGACCCAGTACTTC.

Note on this clonotype: Sequence at one end of the junction differs from germline and may be a read error. The J gene is TRBJ1-1, the V gene TRBV29-1; weak D call: TRBD1 (5 bases). Germline CDR1 SQVTM, CDR2 ANQGSEA. The length of the CDR3 is 14 residues. CDR3 nucleotides: TGCAGCGTCCGCCGGGGGGGGGAGGATACTGAAGCTCTCTTT. The encoded protein is CSVRRGGEDTEALF.

Turning to this clonotype: A junction boundary mismatches the germline segment, possibly from a read error. CDR3 sequence reads: CASSQGRRSNHPQHF. The CDR3 DNA reads TGCGCCAGCAGCCAAGGGCGGAGGTCGAATCATCCCCAGCATTTT. The chain joins TRBV4-1 to TRBJ1-5, with D uncertain. The germline V gene has CDR1 MGHRA and CDR2 YSYEKL. The CDR3 consists of 15 residues.

The rearrangement links TRBV20-1 to TRBJ2-3, with D unclear. V was clipped by 8 bases and J by 0 bases, with 15 bases between them. The CDR3 has 14 residues. Per germline, CDR1 DFQATT and CDR2 SNEGSKA (reference sequence). The CDR3 nucleotides read TGCAGTAGGGTTGGCGGAGTTAGCACAGATACGCAGTATTTT. As protein: CSRVGGVSTDTQYF.

In regard to this clonotype: An end of the junction differs from the germline gene, which may be a read error. DNA of the CDR3: TGTGCCAGTAGCCCGCGACAGGGTCGGAACACTGGAGCTGTCTTT. It is translated as CASSPRQGRNTGAVF. The J gene is TRBJ1-1, the V gene TRBV11-1, with 7 bases aligning to TRBD1. Germline V CDR1 and CDR2: SGHAT, FQDESV (reference sequence). CDR3 length: 15 residues.

The chain couples TRBV28 to TRBJ1-5; TRBD1 is a possible D gene (5 bases). Per the germline V gene, CDR1 is MDHEN and CDR2 is SYDVKM. V lost 10 bases and J lost 3, with 25 bases in between. The CDR3 length is 17 residues. CDR3 DNA: TGTGCCATCAGACCCACTAAGGGGATCGGAATCAATCAGCCCCAGCATTTT. This encodes CAIRPTKGIGINQPQHF.

On this clonotype: This may arise from a read error, as a much more abundant clone is one base away. V gene TRBV25-1 combines with J gene TRBJ2-7, with unresolved D. CDR3 length: 12 amino acids. CDR1 is MGHDK and CDR2 is SYGVNS in the germline V gene. The CDR3 DNA is TGTGTCAGCAGATGGGACTCCTACGAGCAGTACTTC. This sequence encodes CVSRWDSYEQYF.

This clonotype was detected many times. The chain carries TRBV6-1 and TRBJ1-5; D ambiguous. The V end was cut by 6 bases, the J end by 5 bases, with 17 bases between. Germline CDR1 is MNHNS and CDR2 is SASEGT. The CDR3 is 15 amino acids. The CDR3 nucleotides are TGTGCCAGCAGAGTCTATCGAACCCGAGATCAGCCCCAGCATTTT. Translating gives CASRVYRTRDQPQHF.